This TCR beta chain comes out of a study of response to subunit inactivated influenza vaccine. Study findings and constraints: Every seasonal influenza vaccination brings in few new T cells, the authors suggested.

The J segment lost 2 bases and the V segment lost 5 bases, leaving 6 bases of the junction unmatched. In germline, CDR1 is SGHTA, CDR2 FQGNSA. The CDR3 consists of 15 residues. A few counts support this clonotype. Its specificity is unknown. TCRdb analysed the RT-PCR reads with MiXCR anew, one entry per CDR3 protein. The sample records fewer than 700,000 distinct CDR3 sequences, roughly 13% being singletons. The source material was PBMCs from blood, sampled about 40 days after vaccination. V and J are TRBV7-2 and TRBJ2-7; TRBD2 matches at 10 bases. This clonotype originated in a man aged 50 to 59 who received an inactivated influenza vaccine. The DNA for the CDR3 is TGTGCCAGCAGCAAGAGCGGGGGGGCCGCCTACGAGCAGTACTTC. It codes for CASSKSGGAAYEQYF. Full variable domain (remainder filled in from reference TRBV7-2 and TRBJ2-7): GAGVSQSPSNKVTEKGKDVELRCDPISGHTALYWYRQSLGQGLEFLIYFQGNSAPDKSGLPSDRFSAERTGGSVSTLTIQRTQQEDSAVYLCASSKSGGAAYEQYFGPGTRLTVT.